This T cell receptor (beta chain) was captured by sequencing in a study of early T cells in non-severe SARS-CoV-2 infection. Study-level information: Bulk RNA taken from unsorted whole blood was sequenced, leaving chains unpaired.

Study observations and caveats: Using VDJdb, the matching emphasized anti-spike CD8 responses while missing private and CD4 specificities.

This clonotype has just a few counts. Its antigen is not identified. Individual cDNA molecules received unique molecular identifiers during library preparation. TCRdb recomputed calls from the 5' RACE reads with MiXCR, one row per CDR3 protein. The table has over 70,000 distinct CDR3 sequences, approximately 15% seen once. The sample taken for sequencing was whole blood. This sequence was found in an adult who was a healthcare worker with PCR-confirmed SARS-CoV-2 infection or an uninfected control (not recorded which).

The CDR3: CASTTGDRSYGYTF. As DNA, the CDR3 is TGTGCCAGTACCACAGGGGACAGGTCTTATGGCTACACCTTC. V and J are TRBV19 and TRBJ1-2, with 8 positions matching TRBD1. CDR1 and CDR2 from the germline V gene are LNHDA and SQIVND (reference sequence). J was trimmed by 5 bases and V by 7 bases; bases with no gene match: 9. This CDR3 has 14 amino acids. Full variable domain (outside the CDR3, taken from reference TRBV19 and TRBJ1-2): DGGITQSPKYLFRKEGQNVTLSCEQNLNHDAMYWYRQDPGQGLRLIYYSQIVNDFQKGDIAEGYSVSREKKESFPLTVTSAQKNPTAFYLCASTTGDRSYGYTFGSGTRLTVV.